Sequencing of this T cell receptor beta chain was carried out in a study of T cells in Graves' hyperthyroidism and ophthalmopathy. This clonotype was seen repeatedly, ten times or more. RNA transcripts provided the source from which TCR beta CDR3 regions were amplified. When the TCR CDR3 underwent first-round RT-PCR, the HTBI primer set was used. TCRdb itself ran the multiplex PCR reads through MiXCR, one entry per CDR3 protein. The sample has around 620,000 distinct CDR3 sequences, around 15% seen once; the top ten hold around 4%. Stable Graves' hyperthyroidism denoted no ophthalmopathy progression over 18 months. Uncontrolled infection, other autoimmune disease, pregnancy or lactation excluded patients. Used for diagnoses were clinical symptoms, serum thyroxine and TRAb, thyroid ultrasound and orbital computed tomography. The authors obtained PBMCs from around 10 ml of fresh peripheral blood. Germline V gene data show CDR1 as SGHTA and CDR2 as FQGNSA. V was shortened by 4 bases and J by 6 bases, with 12 bases between the two germline ends. This CDR3 comprises 14 residues.

The J gene is TRBJ2-2, the V gene TRBV7-2; D assignment may be TRBD1 or TRBD2 (5 bases each). Source material: blood. This receptor was identified in a woman aged 25 to 39 with Graves' hyperthyroidism. In DNA form, the CDR3 reads TGTGCCAGCAGCTCTCAGGGACGGGCCGGGGAGCTGTTTTTT. Encoded protein: CASSSQGRAGELFF.